The entry below gives a single T cell receptor (beta chain) sequence along with its context. Antigen: not known. This sample was taken from a study of OX40 agonist ivuxolimab in advanced cancers. Whole-study results and caveats: Expanded clones belonging to CD8+ T cells outnumbered, on average, those of CD4+.

The germline gives CDR1 GTSNPN, CDR2 SVGIG (reference sequence). Trimming took 8 bases from V and 2 from J, leaving 15 bases between them. The CDR3 has 13 amino acids. Repertoires were generated with immunoSEQ multiplex PCR, while TCRdb's copy carries only in-frame clones and drops some. The sample records fewer than 65,000 clones, roughly 90% being singletons. This clonotype was sampled from an adult with an advanced solid tumor such as melanoma, head and neck, liver or kidney cancer. The J gene is TRBJ1-2, the V gene TRBV30; a possible D gene is TRBD1 (6 bases). The material was CD4+ or CD8+ T cells sorted from blood, obtained in a trial of the OX40 agonist ivuxolimab. CDR3 DNA: TGTGCCCAGAAGGGACAAGGGAACTATGGCTACACCTTC. Translating gives CAQKGQGNYGYTF.